This is a list of T cell receptor beta chains from one sample in a study of blood T cell repertoires in COVID-19. Sequencing was performed with immunoSEQ multiplex PCR; in TCRdb, only in-frame clones are kept and a portion is missing. The sample carries roughly 150,000 clones, 87% recorded once. Sequencing was done on a sample of peripheral blood. Receptor source: a human donor in a cohort sampled during active COVID-19. Each CDR3 is given with its conserved first and last residue. D genes are given only for firm matches.

V gene: TRBV7-6
J gene: TRBJ2-5
D gene: TRBD2
CDR3 protein: CASSDITSGILRGETQYF
CDR3 DNA: TGTGCCAGCAGCGACATCACTAGCGGGATACTTCGAGGAGAGACCCAGTACTTC

V gene: TRBV28
J gene: TRBJ1-3
D gene: -
CDR3 protein: CASRTGPSGNTIYF
CDR3 DNA: TGTGCCAGCAGGACAGGACCTTCTGGAAACACCATATATTTT

V gene: TRBV19
J gene: TRBJ1-6
D gene: -
CDR3 protein: CASSSTGTRNSPLHF
CDR3 DNA: TGTGCCAGTAGTAGCACCGGGACACGTAATTCACCCCTCCACTTT

V gene: TRBV2
J gene: TRBJ1-3
D gene: TRBD1
CDR3 protein: CASPDPGTGPPYSGNTIYF
CDR3 DNA: TGTGCCAGCCCCGATCCCGGGACAGGGCCCCCTTACTCTGGAAACACCATATATTTT

V gene: TRBV19
J gene: TRBJ2-3
D gene: -
CDR3 protein: CASRAPEGDTQYF
CDR3 DNA: TGTGCCAGTAGGGCCCCGGAGGGAGATACGCAGTATTTT

V gene: TRBV12-5
J gene: TRBJ2-1
D gene: TRBD1
CDR3 protein: CASGNRDRRFF
CDR3 DNA: TGTGCTAGTGGTAACCGGGACAGAAGGTTCTTC

V gene: TRBV7-9
J gene: TRBJ2-2
D gene: -
CDR3 protein: CASSLGRGNTGELFF
CDR3 DNA: TGTGCCAGCAGCTTGGGTCGCGGAAACACCGGGGAGCTGTTTTTT

V gene: TRBV11-3
J gene: TRBJ1-4
D gene: TRBD1
CDR3 protein: CASSPSRQGTNEKLFF
CDR3 DNA: TGTGCCAGCAGCCCCTCCCGACAGGGGACTAATGAAAAACTGTTTTTT

V gene: TRBV3-1/TRBV3-2
J gene: TRBJ2-7
D gene: TRBD2
CDR3 protein: CASSQSSGDYEQYF
CDR3 DNA: TGTGCCAGCAGCCAATCGAGCGGGGACTACGAGCAGTACTTC

V gene: TRBV29-1
J gene: TRBJ2-7
D gene: -
CDR3 protein: CSVGVSGNEQYF
CDR3 DNA: TGCAGCGTTGGGGTTTCGGGGAACGAGCAGTACTTC

V gene: TRBV7-2
J gene: TRBJ1-2
D gene: -
CDR3 protein: CASSLGDKGLTMYGYTF
CDR3 DNA: TGTGCCAGCAGCTTAGGGGACAAGGGCCTCACTATGTATGGCTACACCTTC

V gene: TRBV24-1
J gene: TRBJ1-1
D gene: TRBD1
CDR3 protein: CATGQGATWNTEAFF
CDR3 DNA: TGTGCCACGGGACAGGGGGCGACTTGGAACACTGAAGCTTTCTTT

V gene: TRBV28
J gene: TRBJ2-1
D gene: -
CDR3 protein: CASSSPRIAPDYNEQFF
CDR3 DNA: TGTGCCAGCAGTTCACCGAGAATTGCCCCGGACTATAATGAGCAGTTCTTC